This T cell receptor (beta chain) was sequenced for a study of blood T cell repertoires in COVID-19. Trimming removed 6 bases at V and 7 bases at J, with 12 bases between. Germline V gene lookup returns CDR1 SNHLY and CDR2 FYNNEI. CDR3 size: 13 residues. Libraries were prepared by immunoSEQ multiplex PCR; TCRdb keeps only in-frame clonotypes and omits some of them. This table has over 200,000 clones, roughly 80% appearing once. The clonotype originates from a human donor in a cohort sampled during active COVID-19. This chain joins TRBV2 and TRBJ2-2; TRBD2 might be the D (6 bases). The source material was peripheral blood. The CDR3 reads CASRRDGFGELFF. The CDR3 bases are TGTGCCAGCAGGCGGGACGGGTTCGGGGAGCTGTTTTTT.